The following is a TCR beta chain sequence with its context. The CDR3 extends over 14 amino acids. Germline CDR1 and CDR2: SGHRS and YFSETQ. Trimming took off 0 bases at V and 6 bases at J, with 10 bases between the two ends. The sample originates from a study of blood T cell repertoires in COVID-19. About the research overall: The United States, Italy and Spain supplied acute and convalescent COVID-19 samples. The cDNA or gDNA used as material had been derived from T cells, B-cell-depleted T cells, or PBMCs.

Original data processing: Reference gene primer amplification yielded estimated nucleated cell counts. Sequenced by immunoSEQ multiplex PCR; TCRdb stores in-frame clones only, minus some. V and J calls and clone size are given by that table; D and trimming were obtained from the DNA. The profile covers about 35,000 clones, with 87% appearing a single time and about 9.5% taken by the ten largest. The chain is built from TRBV5-1 and TRBJ1-3; D perhaps matches TRBD1 (5 bases). Sequencing was done on a sample of peripheral blood. The TCR was taken from a man at least 80 years old with active COVID-19. The CDR3 reads CASSLEGVPNTIYF. CDR3 sequence (DNA): TGCGCCAGCAGCTTGGAAGGGGTCCCAAACACCATATATTTT.